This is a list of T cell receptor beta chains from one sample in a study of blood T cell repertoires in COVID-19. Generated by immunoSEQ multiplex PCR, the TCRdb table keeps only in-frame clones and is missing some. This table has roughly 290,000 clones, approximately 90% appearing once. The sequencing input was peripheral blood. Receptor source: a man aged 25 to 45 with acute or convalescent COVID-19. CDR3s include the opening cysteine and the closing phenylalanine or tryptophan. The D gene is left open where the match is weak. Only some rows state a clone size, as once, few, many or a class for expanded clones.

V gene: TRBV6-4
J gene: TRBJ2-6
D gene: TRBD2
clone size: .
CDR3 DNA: TGTGCCAGCAGTGACGCGGGGGGCTCTGGGGCCAACGTCCTGACTTTC
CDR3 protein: CASSDAGGSGANVLTF

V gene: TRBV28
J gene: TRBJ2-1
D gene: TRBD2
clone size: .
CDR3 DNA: TGTGCCAGCAGTTCCTCGGGACTAGCGGTTCTCAATGAGCAGTTCTTC
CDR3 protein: CASSSSGLAVLNEQFF

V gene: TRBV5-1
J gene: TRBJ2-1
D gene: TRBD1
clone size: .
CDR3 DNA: TGCGCCAGCAGCCCTGGGACAGGGGGGCTCAATGAGCAGTTCTTC
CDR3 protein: CASSPGTGGLNEQFF

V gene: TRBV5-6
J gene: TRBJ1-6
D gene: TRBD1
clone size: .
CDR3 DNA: TGTGCCAGCAGCCTCAGACAGGGGTTTTCACCCCTCCACTTT
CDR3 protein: CASSLRQGFSPLHF

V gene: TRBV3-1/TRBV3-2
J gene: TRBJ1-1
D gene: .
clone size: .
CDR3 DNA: TGTGCCAGCAGCCAAGCGGGGACTCAAGCTTTCTTT
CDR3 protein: CASSQAGTQAFF

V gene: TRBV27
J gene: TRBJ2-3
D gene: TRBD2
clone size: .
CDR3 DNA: TGTGCCAGCACCCAACAGCGGGAGACAACAGATACGCAGTATTTT
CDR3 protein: CASTQQRETTDTQYF

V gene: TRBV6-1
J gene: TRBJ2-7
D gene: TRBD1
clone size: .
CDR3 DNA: TGTGCCAGCAGTGAATGGGGGACAGGGACCTACGAGCAGTACTTC
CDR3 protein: CASSEWGTGTYEQYF

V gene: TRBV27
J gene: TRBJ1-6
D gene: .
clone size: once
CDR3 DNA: TGTGCCAGCAGTTTACGCTTACAGGCGCCTTCTAGCTCCTATAATTCACCCCTCCACTTT
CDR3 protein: CASSLRLQAPSSSYNSPLHF

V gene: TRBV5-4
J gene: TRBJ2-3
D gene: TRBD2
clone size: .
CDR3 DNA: TGTGCCAGCAGCTTTCATATCGGGACTAGTCTCCCCGATACGCAGTATTTT
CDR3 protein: CASSFHIGTSLPDTQYF

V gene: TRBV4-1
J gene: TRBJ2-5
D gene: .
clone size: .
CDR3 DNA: TGCGCCAGCAGCCAGCCAGGGCAACAAGAGACCCAGTACTTC
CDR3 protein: CASSQPGQQETQYF

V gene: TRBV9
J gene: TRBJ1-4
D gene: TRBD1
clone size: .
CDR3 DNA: TGTGCCAGCAGCGTAGGAAGCCCGGGACAGTTGGGCGTGACTAATGAAAAACTGTTTTTT
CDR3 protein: CASSVGSPGQLGVTNEKLFF

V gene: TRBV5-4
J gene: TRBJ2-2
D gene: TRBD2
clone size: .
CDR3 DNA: TGTGCCAGCAGCTTTGGACTAGCGGGGAACACCGGGGAGCTGTTTTTT
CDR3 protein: CASSFGLAGNTGELFF

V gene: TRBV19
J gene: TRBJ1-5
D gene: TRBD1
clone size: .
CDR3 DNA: TGTGCCAGTAGTATAGGAGGGGGCCAAAGGCAGCCCCAGCATTTT
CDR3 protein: CASSIGGGQRQPQHF

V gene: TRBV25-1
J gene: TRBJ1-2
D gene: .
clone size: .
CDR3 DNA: TGTGCCAGCAGTGGCCCCGCCAGTAACTATGGCTACACCTTC
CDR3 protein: CASSGPASNYGYTF

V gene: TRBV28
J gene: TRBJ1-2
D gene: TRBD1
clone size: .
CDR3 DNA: TGTGCCAGCAGTTTTTCCGGGACAGGTAGGGGCTACACCTTC
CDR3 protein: CASSFSGTGRGYTF

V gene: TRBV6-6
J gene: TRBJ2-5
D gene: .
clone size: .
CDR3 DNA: TGTGTTGCGCTCTCTAGTGGCCAAGAGACCCAGTACTTC
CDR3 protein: CVALSSGQETQYF

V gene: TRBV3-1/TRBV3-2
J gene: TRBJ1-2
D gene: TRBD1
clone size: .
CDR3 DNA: TGTGCCAGCAGCCAGGCAGACAGGGGGCCTGGCTACACCTTC
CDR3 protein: CASSQADRGPGYTF

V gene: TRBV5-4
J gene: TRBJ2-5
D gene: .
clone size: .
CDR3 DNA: TGTGCCAGCAGCTTGTCACTAGCAGAGGGTCAAGAGACCCAGTACTTC
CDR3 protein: CASSLSLAEGQETQYF

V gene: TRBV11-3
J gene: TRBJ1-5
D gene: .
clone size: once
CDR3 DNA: TGTGCCAGCAGCTTAATTAGGTTTGCAGGGGTGCATCAGCCCCAGCATTTT
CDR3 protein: CASSLIRFAGVHQPQHF

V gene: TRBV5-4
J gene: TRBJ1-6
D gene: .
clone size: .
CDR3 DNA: TGTGCCAGCAGCCCCCGTCCAGGGCTGAATTCACCCCTCCACTTT
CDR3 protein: CASSPRPGLNSPLHF

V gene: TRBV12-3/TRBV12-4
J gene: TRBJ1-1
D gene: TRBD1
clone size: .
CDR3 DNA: TGTGCCAGCAGTTCGGACAGGGACACTGAAGCTTTCTTT
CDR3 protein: CASSSDRDTEAFF

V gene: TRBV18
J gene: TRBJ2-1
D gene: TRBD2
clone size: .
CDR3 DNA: TGTGCCAGCTCACCATTGAGGGAGGGCCGAAATGAGCAGTTCTTC
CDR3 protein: CASSPLREGRNEQFF

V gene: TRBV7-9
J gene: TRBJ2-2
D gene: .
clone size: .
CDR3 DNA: TGTGCCAGCAGCCTCAGGGACACCGGGGAGCTGTTTTTT
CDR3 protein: CASSLRDTGELFF

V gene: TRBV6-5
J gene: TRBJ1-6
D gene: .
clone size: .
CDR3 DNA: TGTGCCAGCAGTTACAGGGGGAATAATTCACCCCTCCACTTT
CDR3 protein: CASSYRGNNSPLHF

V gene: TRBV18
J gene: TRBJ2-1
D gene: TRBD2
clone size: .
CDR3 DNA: TGTGCCAGCTCACCCCAAGGACTAGCGGGATACAATGAGCAGTTCTTC
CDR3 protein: CASSPQGLAGYNEQFF

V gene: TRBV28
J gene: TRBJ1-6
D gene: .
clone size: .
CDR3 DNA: TGTGCCAGCAGGCCCGGAGGCTCACCCCTCCACTTT
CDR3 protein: CASRPGGSPLHF

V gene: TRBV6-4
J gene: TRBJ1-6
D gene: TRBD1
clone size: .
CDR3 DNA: TGTGCCAGCAGTGAACGGGGACAGGGGAAATCACCCCTCCACTTT
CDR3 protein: CASSERGQGKSPLHF

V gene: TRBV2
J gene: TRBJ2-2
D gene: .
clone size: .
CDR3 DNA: TGTGCCAGCAGTGAGGAGCAGACGAACACCGGGGAGCTGTTTTTT
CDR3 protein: CASSEEQTNTGELFF

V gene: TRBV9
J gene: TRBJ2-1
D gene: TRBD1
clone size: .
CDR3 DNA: TGTGCCAGCAGTCCACAGGGGCCCTTCTACAATGAGCAGTTCTTC
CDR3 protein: CASSPQGPFYNEQFF

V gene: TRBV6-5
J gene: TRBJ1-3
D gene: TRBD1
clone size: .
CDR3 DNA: TGTGCCAGCAGGGACAGGGCCAGAAACACCATATATTTT
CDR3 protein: CASRDRARNTIYF

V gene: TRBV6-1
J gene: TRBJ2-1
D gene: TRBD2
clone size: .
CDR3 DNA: TGTGCCAGCAGTGCGCGACTAGTGGGAGGGTACAATGAGCAGTTCTTC
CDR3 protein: CASSARLVGGYNEQFF

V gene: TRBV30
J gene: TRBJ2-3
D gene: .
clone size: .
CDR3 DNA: TGTGCCTGGAGTGTAGGACAGACCACAGATACGCAGTATTTT
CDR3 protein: CAWSVGQTTDTQYF

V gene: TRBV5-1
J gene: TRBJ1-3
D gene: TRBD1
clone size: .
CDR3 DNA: TGCGCCAGCAGCTACATACAGGGGCCTGGAAACACCATATATTTT
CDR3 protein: CASSYIQGPGNTIYF

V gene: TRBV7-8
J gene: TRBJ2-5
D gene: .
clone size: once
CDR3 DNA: TGTGCCAGCAGCTCCCAAACCGGGGAGACCCAGTACTTC
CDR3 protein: CASSSQTGETQYF

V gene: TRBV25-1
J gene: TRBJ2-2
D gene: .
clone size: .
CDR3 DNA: TGTGCCAGCAGTTCTGGCAGGGCGAGCACCGGGGAGCTGTTTTTT
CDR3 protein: CASSSGRASTGELFF

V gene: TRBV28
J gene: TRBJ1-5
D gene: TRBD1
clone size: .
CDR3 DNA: TGTGCCAGCAGTTACTACGGGACAGATAGCAATCAGCCCCAGCATTTT
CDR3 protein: CASSYYGTDSNQPQHF

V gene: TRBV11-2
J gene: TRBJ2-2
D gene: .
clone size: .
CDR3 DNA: TGTGCCAGCAGCCCCCGTCCTAGCAGCGGCACCGGGGAGCTGTTTTTT
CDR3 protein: CASSPRPSSGTGELFF

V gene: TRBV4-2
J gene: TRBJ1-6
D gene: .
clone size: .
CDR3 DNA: TGTGCCAGCAGCCTCGGAAAGACAGGCATTTTCAATTCACCCCTCCACTTT
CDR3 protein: CASSLGKTGIFNSPLHF

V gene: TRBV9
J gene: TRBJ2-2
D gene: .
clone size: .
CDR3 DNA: TGTGCCAGCAGCGTATCCGGACTCGACACCGGGGAGCTGTTTTTT
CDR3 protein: CASSVSGLDTGELFF

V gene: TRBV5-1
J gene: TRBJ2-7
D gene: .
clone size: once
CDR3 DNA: TGCGCCAGCAGCTTGGGTCGGCGGGTCTCGGGGGAGCAGTACTTC
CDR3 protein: CASSLGRRVSGEQYF

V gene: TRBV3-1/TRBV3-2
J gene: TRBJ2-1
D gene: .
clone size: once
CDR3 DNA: TGTGCCAGCAGCCAGAGGGCTAGCAAGTACAATGAGCAGTTCTTC
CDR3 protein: CASSQRASKYNEQFF

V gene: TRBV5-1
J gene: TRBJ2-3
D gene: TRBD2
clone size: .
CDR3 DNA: TGCGCCAGCAGCTTGGAGGCGGGGGGGCTTTCGGATACGCAGTATTTT
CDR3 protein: CASSLEAGGLSDTQYF

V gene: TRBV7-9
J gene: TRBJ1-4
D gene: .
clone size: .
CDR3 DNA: TGTGCCAGCAGCACAGGGACGGGAGGGGAAAAACTGTTTTTT
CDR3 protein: CASSTGTGGEKLFF

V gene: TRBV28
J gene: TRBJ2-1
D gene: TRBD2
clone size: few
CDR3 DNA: TGTGCCAGCGGAGAAAGGACTAGCGGGTACGATGAGCAGTTCTTC
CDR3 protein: CASGERTSGYDEQFF

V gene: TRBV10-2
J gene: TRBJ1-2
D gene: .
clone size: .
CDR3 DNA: TGCGCCAGCAGTGAGAATAGACAGGTCCCTATCTATGGCTACACCTTC
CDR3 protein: CASSENRQVPIYGYTF

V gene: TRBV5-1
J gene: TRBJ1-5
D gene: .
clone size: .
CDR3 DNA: TGCGCCAGCAGCTTCTTAAGCAATCAGCCCCAGCATTTT
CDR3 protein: CASSFLSNQPQHF

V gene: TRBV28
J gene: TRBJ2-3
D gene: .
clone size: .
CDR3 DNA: TGTGCCAGCAGTTTAGGGGGCGGATGGGCCGGAGATACGCAGTATTTT
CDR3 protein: CASSLGGGWAGDTQYF

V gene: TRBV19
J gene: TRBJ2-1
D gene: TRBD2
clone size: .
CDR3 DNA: TGTGCCAGTAGTATTTCCACGGGGGGTGAGCAGTTCTTC
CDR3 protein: CASSISTGGEQFF

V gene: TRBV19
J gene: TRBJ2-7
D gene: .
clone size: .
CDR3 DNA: TGTGCCAGTAGACCGCCCGGAGGTTCCGTCTACGAGCAGTACTTC
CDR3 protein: CASRPPGGSVYEQYF

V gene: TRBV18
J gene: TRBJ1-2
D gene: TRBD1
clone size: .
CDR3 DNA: TGTGCCAGCTCACCATTGGTGACAGGGGATTTTTTTCGCTACACCTTC
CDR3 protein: CASSPLVTGDFFRYTF

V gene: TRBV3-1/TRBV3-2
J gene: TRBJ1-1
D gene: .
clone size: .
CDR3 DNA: TGTGCCAGCAGCCAAGATCTGGGACACAGGAACACTGAAGCTTTCTTT
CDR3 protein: CASSQDLGHRNTEAFF

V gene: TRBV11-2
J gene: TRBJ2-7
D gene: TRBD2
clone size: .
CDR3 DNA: TGTGCCAGCAGCCCGACTAGCGGGAGAGCCTACGAGCAGTACTTC
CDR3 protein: CASSPTSGRAYEQYF

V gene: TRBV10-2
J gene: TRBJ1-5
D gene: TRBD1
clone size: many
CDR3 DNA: TGCGCCAGCAGACGGGACAGGGCCAACAATCAGCCCCAGCATTTT
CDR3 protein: CASRRDRANNQPQHF

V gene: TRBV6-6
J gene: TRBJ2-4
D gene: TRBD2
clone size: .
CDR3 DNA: TGTGCCAGCAGTCCTCTTTCTGCAGCGGGGGGGCGAGGAAACATTCAGTACTTC
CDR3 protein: CASSPLSAAGGRGNIQYF